This is a list of T cell receptor beta chains from one sample in a study of T-cell reconstitution after alpha-beta-depleted transplantation in children. TCRdb reanalysed the PCR reads using MiXCR and keeps one entry per CDR3 protein. The sample has 45,000 or so distinct CDR3 sequences, roughly 52% seen once. This specimen was peripheral blood, taken before TCRalphabeta/CD19-depleted stem cell transplant. Source of these receptors: a boy under two years old with SCID, due to receive a stem cell transplant. Both conserved end residues are part of each CDR3. Fields, in order: J gene, clone size, V gene, D gene, CDR3 DNA, CDR3 protein. A D gene is named only where the DNA matches it firmly. Clone size is given for some rows only: seen once, a few or many times, or a class if the clone is expanded.

TRBJ2-5 once TRBV7-2 TRBD1 TGTGCCAGCAGCTTAGCGAGGACAGGGGGACGAGAGACCCAGTACTTC CASSLARTGGRETQYF
TRBJ1-1 . TRBV6-1 TRBD1 TGTGCCAGCAGTCAGATCACAGGGGGCTTAAGGAACACTGAAGCTTTCTTT CASSQITGGLRNTEAFF
TRBJ2-1 . TRBV7-9 TRBD2 TGTGCCAGCACTCCGCCGGGACTAGCGGTTAGTTGCTTC CASTPPGLAVSCF
TRBJ2-7 . TRBV4-1 . TGCGCCAGCAGCAAAACTACCAGCTACGAGCAGTACTTC CASSKTTSYEQYF
TRBJ2-7 . TRBV20-1 . TGCAGTGCTAGAAGACATAGGACGGGACCTATCGAGCAGTACTTC CSARRHRTGPIEQYF
TRBJ2-1 . TRBV4-3 TRBD2 TGCGCCAGCAGCCAAGCACGGACTAGCGCGGCTTTGGGTGAGCAGTTCTTC CASSQARTSAALGEQFF
TRBJ1-2 . TRBV7-6 TRBD1 TGTGCCAGCAGCCAGGGGACAGGAGGGGGCTACACCTTC CASSQGTGGGYTF
TRBJ1-6 few TRBV28 . TGTGCCAGCAGTCCCTCTCCCCTCCACTTT CASSPSPLHF
TRBJ1-1 . TRBV4-2 . TGTGCCAGCAGCCCGCCGGGGGCTGAAGCTTTCTTT CASSPPGAEAFF
TRBJ2-5 many TRBV20-1 TRBD1 TGCAGTGCTAGAGGAACAGGGGGCTGGGAGACCCAGTACTTC CSARGTGGWETQYF
TRBJ1-3 . TRBV25-1 . TGTGCCAGCAGTGAACCAAGGGGCGGGGGAAACACCATATATTTT CASSEPRGGGNTIYF
TRBJ1-2 . TRBV12-3/TRBV12-4 . TGTGCCAGCAGTTTTGGGGGTGGGGATAACTATGGCTACACCTTC CASSFGGGDNYGYTF
TRBJ2-3 . TRBV20-1 . TGCAGTGCTAGACCGGGGTCCGTGCCGGGGACAGATACGCAGTATTTT CSARPGSVPGTDTQYF
TRBJ2-1 few TRBV28 . TGTGCCAGCAGTTTAGGGCGGGGGCCCGACAATGAGCAGTTCTTC CASSLGRGPDNEQFF
TRBJ2-1 many TRBV5-1 TRBD1 TGCGCCAGCAGCTTGCTGGGACAGGGCCCTACGGAGCAGTTCTTC CASSLLGQGPTEQFF
TRBJ2-1 . TRBV20-1 TRBD2 TGCAGTGCTAGAAAGCGGGGGCACTACAATGAGCAGTTCTTC CSARKRGHYNEQFF
TRBJ2-7 . TRBV9 . TGTGCCAGCAGCTTAGACGGGGGGCAGAACGAGCAGTACTTC CASSLDGGQNEQYF
TRBJ2-7 few TRBV2 TRBD1 TGTGCCAGCAGTGAACTGGGGACAGGGGTGGACGAGCAGTACTTC CASSELGTGVDEQYF
TRBJ1-2 . TRBV10-3 . TGTGCCATCAGTGAGACCGGGGAACAGCAAAACTATGGCTACACCTTC CAISETGEQQNYGYTF
TRBJ2-3 . TRBV28 TRBD2 TGTGCCAGCAGAGGTAGCGGGGGGAGCACAGATACGCAGTATTTT CASRGSGGSTDTQYF
TRBJ2-6 few TRBV5-6 . TGTGCCAGCAGTCTGGTCTCTGGGGCCAACGTCCTGACTTTC CASSLVSGANVLTF
TRBJ2-5 . TRBV27 . TGTGCCAGCAGTTTAGCTGGGGGCTACGAGACCCAGTACTTC CASSLAGGYETQYF
TRBJ2-4 few TRBV6-1 TRBD2 TGTGCCAGCAGCCCCTTGGGACTAGCGGGGGGACCCGACTTC CASSPLGLAGGPDF
TRBJ2-2 . TRBV2 . TGTGCCAGCAGTGCGAGCCCGGGACCCCCGCTGTTTTTT CASSASPGPPLFF
TRBJ1-1 . TRBV12-3/TRBV12-4 . TGTGCCAGCAGACCTGGTACCAACACTGAAGCTTTCTTT CASRPGTNTEAFF
TRBJ2-7 . TRBV2 TRBD1 TGTGCCAGCAGTGAAAGGGGTTGGGACAGCAGCTACGAGCAGTACTTC CASSERGWDSSYEQYF
TRBJ1-5 few TRBV12-3/TRBV12-4 . TGTGCCAGCAGTCCTGGGACAAAACTCAATCAGCCCCAGCATTTT CASSPGTKLNQPQHF
TRBJ1-4 . TRBV20-1 . TGCAGTGCTCAAAGGGGGAATGAAAAACTGTTTTTT CSAQRGNEKLFF
TRBJ2-7 once TRBV5-6 . TGTGCCAGCAGCCTGAGGACAGTGCCGGGGGAGCAGTACTTC CASSLRTVPGEQYF
TRBJ2-2 few TRBV5-6 . TGTGCCAGCAGCTTGGGGGCTCCTCGAATGACCGGGGAGCTGTTTTTT CASSLGAPRMTGELFF
TRBJ2-5 many TRBV20-1 . TGCAGCCTGGGCGGGGAAGAGACCCAGTACTTC CSLGGEETQYF
TRBJ1-1 . TRBV5-1 TRBD1 TGCGCCAGCAGCCAGGAGGAGGGGGCGAGGTCTTTCTTT CASSQEEGARSFF
TRBJ2-1 many TRBV6-5 . TGTGCCAGCAGTTGGGACTTGCCCCCTAATGAGCAGTTCTTC CASSWDLPPNEQFF
TRBJ2-5 . TRBV3-1 . TGTGCCAGCAGCCCGTCCCGAGAGACCCAGTACTTC CASSPSRETQYF
TRBJ2-7 many TRBV5-1 . TGCGCCAGCAGCTTCGATGCAAGTAACGGGAACGAGCAGTACTTC CASSFDASNGNEQYF
TRBJ2-1 . TRBV25-1 TRBD2 TGTGCCAGCCTGGGACTAGCGGGGTTCGGGCAGTTCTTC CASLGLAGFGQFF
TRBJ1-2 . TRBV27 TRBD1 TGTGCCAGCAGGCAACATCAGGGGGACTATGGCTACACCTTC CASRQHQGDYGYTF
TRBJ2-7 . TRBV5-1 TRBD1 TGCGCCAGTTCGGGGCAGGGGGTCGACGAGCAGTACTTC CASSGQGVDEQYF
TRBJ2-2 . TRBV7-2 . TGTGCCAGCTCCGTGGACCGAAGAACCGGGGAGCTGTTTTTT CASSVDRRTGELFF
TRBJ2-4 . TRBV6-5 TRBD1 TGTGCCAGCAGTTACTCAGGGACAGGGGGAAACATTCAGTACTTC CASSYSGTGGNIQYF
TRBJ2-3 . TRBV10-3 . TGTGCCATCAGTGAGGGGGGACGCACAGATACGCAGTATTTT CAISEGGRTDTQYF
TRBJ2-2 . TRBV4-3 . TGCGCCAGCAGCCAAGACTCCATGAACACCGGGGAGCTGTTTTTT CASSQDSMNTGELFF
TRBJ2-1 . TRBV5-6 . TGTGCCAGCAGCTTTTCGACAGCGCAGTTCTTC CASSFSTAQFF
TRBJ2-7 . TRBV13 . TGTGCCAGCAGCTTAGAGGGTGACGAGCAGTACTTC CASSLEGDEQYF
TRBJ1-2 few TRBV7-2 . TGTGCCAGCAGCTTAGTTGGCTCCTTAAGTGGCTACACCTTC CASSLVGSLSGYTF
TRBJ2-3 medium-sized TRBV29-1 . TGCAGCCTTACCGGGACGGGCACAGATACGCAGTATTTT CSLTGTGTDTQYF
TRBJ2-1 . TRBV6-4 TRBD2 TGTGCCAGCAGTGACGAGCGGGGGGCAAATGAGCAGTTCTTC CASSDERGANEQFF
TRBJ2-7 . TRBV10-3 . TGTGCCATCAGAAGCTACGGCGCGGGGGCGGGCGAGCAGTACTTC CAIRSYGAGAGEQYF
TRBJ1-2 few TRBV4-1 . TGCGCCAGCAGCACCCAGGTCCAGGTCGCCTTC CASSTQVQVAF
TRBJ2-5 . TRBV9 TRBD2 TGTGCCAGCAGCGTCGGACTAGCGCCTCAAGAGACCCAGTACTTC CASSVGLAPQETQYF
TRBJ2-5 . TRBV6-4 TRBD2 TGTGCCAGCAGTGATGGGGGGGGGAACCAAGAGACCCAGTACTTC CASSDGGGNQETQYF
TRBJ2-7 . TRBV25-1 . TGTGCCAGCAGTCTCGGACAGAACGAGCAGTACTTC CASSLGQNEQYF
TRBJ1-1 . TRBV20-1 . TGCAGTGCTGCCCAGGTGGTTGGCACTGAAGCTTTCTTT CSAAQVVGTEAFF
TRBJ2-7 . TRBV5-5 TRBD1 TGTGCCAGCAGCAGCCACAGGGGTCTCGAGCAGTACTTC CASSSHRGLEQYF
TRBJ2-5 . TRBV7-3 TRBD1 TGTGCCAGCAGTCGGACAGGGGCGGAGACCCAGTACTTC CASSRTGAETQYF
TRBJ1-1 . TRBV5-1 . TGCGCCAGCAGCTCTCCAACGGAGGGAACGAACACTGAAGCTTTCTTT CASSSPTEGTNTEAFF
TRBJ2-3 . TRBV7-2 . TGTGCCAGCAGCTTTGGCCTAGCGCGGACAGATACGCAGTATTTT CASSFGLARTDTQYF